The present TCR beta chain was sequenced within a study of blood T cell repertoires in COVID-19. This table comes from immunoSEQ multiplex PCR, and its TCRdb copy is limited to in-frame clones, with some not included. The profile covers roughly 180,000 clones, with 81% appearing a single time and roughly 5% taken by the ten largest. Germline loops: CDR1 MNHEY, CDR2 SMNVEV (reference sequence). This CDR3 contains 15 residues. The V end lost 6 bases, the J end lost 5 bases, and 19 bases lay between the germline ends. This receptor was obtained from a woman aged 40 to 50 with acute COVID-19. This chain joins TRBV27 and TRBJ1-1; D not resolved. Sequences were obtained from PBMCs or T cells enriched from blood (not recorded which). The CDR3 protein is CASSRFEVGVTEAFF. The DNA for the CDR3 is TGTGCCAGCAGCCGTTTTGAGGTCGGGGTGACTGAAGCTTTCTTT.